This T cell receptor beta chain appears in the sequencing data of a study of blood T cell repertoires in COVID-19. Study-wide background: Acute and convalescent COVID-19 specimens originated in the United States, Italy and Spain. T cells, B-cell-depleted T cells, or PBMCs supplied cDNA or gDNA.

Per the authors' pipeline: The assay estimated nucleated cells by amplifying reference gene primers. TCRdb's table, derived via immunoSEQ multiplex PCR, lists solely in-frame clones and lacks some. D and trimming come from the DNA, and the V and J calls and clone size come from that table. The repertoire includes more than 60,000 clones, around 85% of them detected once, and about 17% sits in the top ten. The CDR3 has 18 amino acids. Germline lookup yields CDR1 SGHTA and CDR2 FQGNSA. V was pared by 1 base and J by 6 bases, with 15 bases of the junction left unmatched. The clonotype comes from a human donor in a cohort sampled during active COVID-19. Sequenced: peripheral blood. This chain uses TRBV7-2 with TRBJ2-4, with 7 nucleotides matching TRBD2. The CDR3 here is CASSLEGTASWGGNIQYF. The CDR3, as DNA: TGTGCCAGCAGCTTAGAGGGGACGGCCTCTTGGGGGGGAAACATTCAGTACTTC.